The source of this T cell receptor beta chain is a study of cytomegalovirus exposure and HLA in healthy donors listed by TCRdb under 2017. For context, the study as a whole: According to an earlier analysis of 550 to 750 of the donors, about 179 million T cells yielded some 120 million unique TCR beta sequences and approximately 280 Gb of sequence data. A later genetic analysis took genome-wide SNP genotypes for about three fifths of the 666 donors and used that subset as a discovery cohort. In the later analysis, no new phenotypic data were used to find candidate immune exposures; instead, reliance was placed on TCR beta sequences and their occurrence across donors. Alongside the repertoire data, information on donor age, sex, ethnicity and CMV serostatus was compiled. The study aimed to test whether cataloging public T cell receptors could reveal signatures of past pathogen exposure. The study profiled the T cell repertoires of hundreds of subjects by immunosequencing and related them to cytomegalovirus serostatus. To predict cytomegalovirus infection status, the study brought together high-throughput TCR immunosequencing, statistical association of individual TCRs with disease status, and machine learning. The genetic ancestry cluster associated with self-reported Caucasian donors included approximately 85% of the 398 genotyped donors. Typing coverage varied by locus: roughly 629-630 donors for A, B, C, DRB1 and DQB1; 522 for DQA1; about 600 for DPA1; 400 to 480 for DPB1. To decide whether each TCR beta V gene segment behaved as functional or pseudogenic, an earlier analysis of some 600 of the donors relied on high-throughput TCR beta sequencing. Besides the first cohort of about 730 subjects, a separate validation cohort made up of 120 or so different subjects was used. HLA typing included class I and class II loci at four-digit resolution. Among 300 to 450 genotyped donors of the cohort, an average of about 240,000 unique TCR beta nucleotide sequences were sequenced per donor, roughly a sixth of them non-productive. A later analysis re-examined previously published TCR beta repertoires from around 670 donors and added high-resolution HLA genotyping to investigate patterns of TCR occurrence. All discovery cohort repertoires had been generated on a single sequencing platform. Roughly 5 DR-DQ haplotypes were treated as single units for association and clustering because of strong linkage in the cohort. About 280 gigabases of sequencing data and tens of millions of unique TCR sequences were included in an early release covering 550 to 650 HLA-typed donors. General findings and caveats noted by the study authors: For the cohort, immune exposure information was limited to CMV serostatus. The sequencing pipeline was judged likely to have produced a cluster of highly shared sequence variants as a technical artifact. Linkage disequilibrium might explain the correlated functional status among segregating V segments, but an unknown experimental factor could not be ruled out. A later analysis found that TCR association rates varied across HLA loci, with DRB1 alleles showing the most associated TCRs and HLA-C alleles the fewest. Because HLA typing was missing for some donors at each locus, association tests included only the typed subset. Cytomegalovirus status was reported to be diagnosed by the classifier with high specificity and sensitivity in both the original and validation cohorts. In a later genetic analysis, a missense DCLRE1C variant was associated with V-gene and J-gene trimming of TCR beta chains, and the association was replicated in an independent cohort. In a later analysis, most CMV-associated TCR beta chains were found to appear HLA-restricted, with HLA associations seemingly driven largely by CMV exposure. According to the authors, the approach could potentially be generalized to other disease states and immunological phenotypes. This cohort had only TCR beta chains sequenced, and the lack of alpha or paired-chain data limited which features could be detected. A further reported finding was that TCR beta sequences accurately predicted the HLA-A and HLA-B alleles for most subjects in the first cohort. A later analysis associated 16,951 TCR beta sequences with specific HLA alleles at a false discovery rate of 0.05. In vitro tests confirmed that a few of the cytomegalovirus-associated TCR beta chains recognize cytomegalovirus antigens. While some public TCRs were present in many individuals, most TCR sequences turned up only very rarely across donors. A later analysis found that HLA-associated TCR beta chains were more clonally expanded and had lower generation probabilities than equally common non-associated chains. Because counts were too low, seventeen rarely observed V segments, including chromosome 9 orphons, were excluded from the earlier analysis of several hundred of the donors. Roughly uniform sequencing depth across donors was assumed in presence/absence analyses, although this assumption may not hold. Some IMGT-functional V segments, including TRBV6-2 and TRBV6-3, could not be distinguished by the 87-base-pair reads and were therefore excluded. The study listed 164 TCR beta chains as associated with cytomegalovirus. Assigning TCR associations to individual alleles was difficult when HLA alleles, especially DR and DQ, strongly co-occurred. In an earlier analysis of 587 of the donors, most TCR beta V segments appeared in productive rearrangements about 90% or about 30% of the time, broadly matching IMGT annotations. According to a later analysis, parvovirus B19, influenza, CMV and Epstein-Barr virus appeared linked to several top co-occurrence clusters. According to a later genetic analysis, donors in an Asian-associated ancestry cluster had fewer N-insertions in productive TCRs than the approximately 650-donor mean.

From V the trimming removes 4 bases and from J it removes 7 bases, while the gene matches leave 8 bases of the junction unaccounted for. The germline V gene (reference sequence) specifies SGHNT as CDR1 and YYREEE as CDR2. The CDR3, from cysteine to phenylalanine, totals 14 residues. Solely the CDR3 DNA is kept, with 42 bases framed from the first base. Library method: the immunoSEQ multiplex PCR assay. The multiplex PCR relied on a mix of 60 forward primers for TCR Vbeta segments and 13 reverse primers for TCR Jbeta segments. The CDR3 region of rearranged TCR beta genes was amplified from genomic DNA with a multiplex PCR assay. The amplified TCR beta libraries were sequenced on the Illumina HiSeq System as 87-base-pair reads. Under the source paper's analysis protocol: In a later analysis, 70 million to 95 million unique TCR beta chains were counted across the 500 to 700 repertoires, and some 10 million of these chains were shared by at least two donors. Raw reads were error-corrected and collapsed into unique sequences by a nearest-neighbor algorithm in which closely related sequences were merged to remove PCR and sequencing errors. V, D and J gene segments were assigned by aligning CDR3 sequences to IMGT reference sequences. For a sequence to be retained, at least a six-nucleotide match to both a V gene segment and a J gene segment was required. Rearrangements were classified as productive when the CDR3 lacked stop codons and remained in frame with V and J, and all other rearrangements were classified as non-productive. Following IMGT convention, CDR3 was defined as the stretch from the second conserved V-encoded cysteine to the conserved J-encoded phenylalanine. The earlier analysis of about 570 of the donors excluded any sequence lacking an unambiguous match to a single V gene segment. In an earlier analysis of approximately 560 of the donors, a V segment was called functional when productive rearrangements were above 56.7%, and segregating when the standard deviation between donors exceeded 5%. A statistical classification framework was built to diagnose cytomegalovirus status from the catalog of TCR beta chain sequences. A later analysis assigned V and J genes by comparing TCR nucleotide sequences with IMGT/GENE-DB human TR gene sequences. The TCRdist pipeline was used in a later analysis to assign CDR3 sequences and most-parsimonious VDJ recombination scenarios. In a later analysis, each TCR beta chain was defined by its CDR3 amino acid sequence together with its V-gene family, and reads lacking a unique V-gene family were excluded. To address suspected cross-contamination and a sequencing artifact, a later analysis removed a few hundred highly shared, low-generation-probability nucleotide sequences. In a later analysis, a clonal expansion index for each public chain was calculated from normalized within-repertoire ranks of inferred template counts. Generation probabilities in a later analysis came from a VDJ recombination model fitted to out-of-frame rearrangements, and those results were checked against IGoR. In a later analysis, hypergeometric tests were used to score TCR-TCR, TCR-HLA and TCR-CMV co-occurrence, with a repertoire-size bias correction applied to TCR pairs. A later analysis estimated false discovery rates by permuting HLA or CMV assignments 20 times. In a later analysis, co-occurring TCRs were grouped with DBSCAN, and TCRdist sequence similarity was added when clustering was performed within HLA-allele-positive subsets. For co-occurrence clustering, repertoires with fewer than 30,000 or more than 120,000 public chains were excluded, along with about five repertoires with anomalous nucleotide sharing. Held by TCRdb, this immuneACCESS table contains in-frame sequences only and omits some clones. Under half of the omission traces to an unresolved V gene where checked; the cause of the rest is unknown. Clonal size and the V and J genes are those of that table, whereas D and trimming came from the DNA. The table for this sample lists roughly 130,000 clones; 80% of them were counted only once. The ten top clones hold 1% of the sample.

The cohort consisted of 600 or so healthy bone marrow donors. Cohort members were all nominally healthy when sampled, although unrecorded immune exposures were likely present. The donor tested CMV seronegative, placing the donor among the approximately 360 seronegative members of the cohort. A peripheral blood sample was collected from each donor, and TCR beta sequencing was performed on peripheral blood mononuclear cells. The Qiagen DNeasy Blood Extraction Kit was used to extract genomic DNA from the blood cell samples. A single count supports this clone. Its antigen remains unidentified. No per-base quality is available; no much larger clone lies one base away.

Specimen: PBMCs. This chain joins TRBV5-4 to TRBJ1-2; 9 bases in the junction line up with TRBD1. The receptor was isolated from a man in his forties in good health and CMV-seronegative. At the DNA level, the sequence is TGTGCCAGCAGCAAAGGGACAGGGAGACGTGGCTACACCTTC. Its protein product is CASSKGTGRRGYTF.